A single sample is the source of the 26 T cell receptor beta chains below, sequenced in a study of shared clonotypes between healthy human individuals. The data were produced by immunoSEQ multiplex PCR, yet TCRdb's version contains in-frame clones alone and is incomplete. This table holds more than 2,000,000 clones, about 92% found once. Specimen: naive CD4+ T cells from PBMCs. Subset given: CD45RA+ positively selected. The receptors were gathered from a man younger than 30 in good health. Some clones in this sample may be carry-over from other donors' samples.

This clone appeared a single time. The rearrangement links TRBV2 to TRBJ2-3; TRBD2 aligns across 9 bases. CDR3 size: 15 residues. Germline V gene lookup returns CDR1 SNHLY and CDR2 FYNNEI. Trimming at V came to 3 bases and at J to 1 base, leaving 2 bases not matched to a gene. CDR3 sequence reads: CASSELAGRTDTQYF. The CDR3 coding sequence is TGTGCCAGCAGTGAGCTAGCGGGACGCACAGATACGCAGTATTTT. Full variable domain (missing parts from reference TRBV2 and TRBJ2-3): EPEVTQTPSHQVTQMGQEVILRCVPISNHLYFYWYRQILGQKVEFLVSFYNNEISEKSEIFDDQFSVERPDGSNFTLKIRSTKLEDSAMYFCASSELAGRTDTQYFGPGTRLTVL.

V gene TRBV11-2 combines with J gene TRBJ2-7, with D perhaps TRBD1 (6 bases). The V end lost 7 bases, the J end lost 0 bases, and 13 bases lay between the germline ends. The germline V gene encodes CDR1 SGHAT and CDR2 FQNNGV. The CDR3 spans 14 residues. The DNA for the CDR3 is TGTGCCAGCACCGCCCTAGGGGGCTCCTACGAGCAGTACTTC. This codes for CASTALGGSYEQYF. The whole variable domain, remainder taken from reference TRBV11-2 and TRBJ2-7, is EAGVAQSPRYKIIEKRQSVAFWCNPISGHATLYWYQQILGQGPKLLIQFQNNGVVDDSQLPKDRFSAERLKGVDSTLKIQPAKLEDSAVYLCASTALGGSYEQYFGPGTRLTVT.

The chain recombines TRBV28 with TRBJ2-1, with 8 bases fitting TRBD2. The CDR3 is 13 residues long. With 4 bases clipped from V and 6 bases from J, the junction kept 2 bases outside the gene matches. Looked up from germline, CDR1 is MDHEN and CDR2 is SYDVKM. CDR3: CASSSGTSNEQFF. In DNA form, the CDR3 reads TGTGCCAGCAGTTCCGGGACTAGCAATGAGCAGTTCTTC.

The rearrangement links TRBV19 to TRBJ2-1; maybe TRBD2 (6 bases). From germline, CDR1 is LNHDA and CDR2 SQIVND (reference sequence). With 3 bases removed from V and 5 bases from J, the gap between germline ends came to 11 bases. This CDR3 has 14 residues. The CDR3 coding sequence is TGTGCCAGTAGTATCGGGGAGGCGGACAATGAGCAGTTCTTC. Its translation: CASSIGEADNEQFF.

The CDR3 DNA reads TGTGCCACCAGCAGAGGGGCGGGACAGGGTACAGATACGCAGTATTTT. Translation gives CATSRGAGQGTDTQYF. V and J are TRBV15 and TRBJ2-3; 9 positions match TRBD1. The germline gives CDR1 LNHNV, CDR2 YYDKDF (reference sequence). The CDR3 length is 16 residues. Trimming took 1 base from V and 3 from J; bases not matched to a gene: 5.

This chain links TRBV19 with TRBJ1-3; D is perhaps TRBD1 (5 bases). Germline lookup yields CDR1 LNHDA and CDR2 SQIVND (reference sequence). The length of the CDR3 is 12 residues. V gave up 7 bases and J gave up 4 bases, with 8 bases separating them. The CDR3: CASNRGGNTIYF. CDR3 DNA: TGTGCCAGTAACCGGGGCGGAAACACCATATATTTT. The complete variable domain, with remaining parts taken from reference TRBV19 and TRBJ1-3, reads DGGITQSPKYLFRKEGQNVTLSCEQNLNHDAMYWYRQDPGQGLRLIYYSQIVNDFQKGDIAEGYSVSREKKESFPLTVTSAQKNPTAFYLCASNRGGNTIYFGEGSWLTVV.

The rearrangement uses TRBV13 and TRBJ2-7, with D possibly being TRBD1 (5 bases). This CDR3 is 16 amino acids long. Trimming left V 3 bases short and J 2 bases short, with 17 bases between. Germline V gives CDR1 PRHDT, CDR2 FYEKMQ (reference sequence). This CDR3 reads CASSLGLVWGAYEQYF. DNA for the CDR3: TGTGCCAGCAGCTTGGGCTTAGTATGGGGCGCCTACGAGCAGTACTTC.

The V gene is TRBV11-2, the J gene TRBJ2-1; TRBD1 matches at 7 bases. After removal of 5 bases from V and 9 bases from J, the junction contained 10 bases not matched to a gene. The CDR3 is made up of 14 amino acids. The germline V gene has CDR1 SGHAT and CDR2 FQNNGV. CDR3 DNA: TGTGCCAGCAGCCAATTACAGGGGAAGGGTGAGCAGTTCTTC. Translated: CASSQLQGKGEQFF.

This clone was recorded only once. The J gene is TRBJ1-5, the V gene TRBV6-6; D remains ambiguous. Germline V gene sequence: CDR1 MNHNY, CDR2 SVGAGI (reference sequence). The V end was cut by 5 bases, the J end by 1 base, with 15 bases between. The CDR3 is made up of 16 amino acids. The CDR3 DNA follows: TGTGCCAGCAGTGCCCGCGGCGGGGTAAGCAATCAGCCCCAGCATTTT. Protein product: CASSARGGVSNQPQHF.

A single count supports this clone. V and J are TRBV5-1 and TRBJ2-7; 7 bases match TRBD1. The V gene end was trimmed by 2 bases and the J gene end by 2 bases; junction bases not matched to a gene: 4. The CDR3 is 14 amino acids. The V gene's germline CDR1 is SGHRS and CDR2 YFSETQ. The CDR3 sequence is CASSFGQAAYEQYF. The CDR3 bases are TGCGCCAGCAGCTTTGGACAGGCCGCCTACGAGCAGTACTTC.

The genes are TRBV15 and TRBJ2-2, with 7 positions matching TRBD1. The V gene's germline CDR1 is LNHNV and CDR2 YYDKDF (reference sequence). The CDR3 has 16 residues. The V gene end was trimmed by 1 base and the J gene end by 5 bases; junction bases not matched to a gene: 7. In DNA, the CDR3 is TGTGCCACCAGCAGAGTAAGGAGCAGGGGGACCGGGGAGCTGTTTTTT. Its translation: CATSRVRSRGTGELFF.

The V call is TRBV7-9, the J call TRBJ1-1, with a tentative D call TRBD1 (6 bases). The CDR3 consists of 15 residues. V lost 1 base and J lost 5, with 14 bases in between. Germline V gives CDR1 SEHNR, CDR2 FQNEAQ (reference sequence). CDR3 sequence: CASSLVSGGGTEAFF. The CDR3 DNA is TGTGCCAGCAGCTTAGTTTCCGGGGGCGGAACTGAAGCTTTCTTT.

This chain's CDR3 is CASSSPLSFSLASGTSSYEQYF. The CDR3 bases are TGTGCCAGCAGTTCCCCTCTCTCCTTCAGTCTGGCTAGCGGGACCAGCTCCTACGAGCAGTACTTC. The chain couples TRBV2 to TRBJ2-7; 9 bases are shared with TRBD2. The CDR3 length is 22 residues. Germline V CDR1 and CDR2: SNHLY, FYNNEI. The V gene end was trimmed by 5 bases and the J gene end by 0 bases; junction bases not matched to a gene: 26.

The rearrangement uses TRBV30 and TRBJ2-1, with 7 bases that match TRBD2. This CDR3 contains 13 residues. Germline trimming cut 5 bases from V and 5 bases from J; bases unmatched to any gene: 6. CDR1 and CDR2 from the germline V gene are GTSNPN and SVGIG (reference sequence). CDR3 in amino acids: CAWGEGPNNEQFF. The CDR3 DNA follows: TGTGCCTGGGGGGAGGGGCCAAACAATGAGCAGTTCTTC.

The genes are TRBV30 and TRBJ1-6; D is perhaps TRBD1 (5 bases). V was clipped by 3 bases and J by 5 bases, with 11 bases between them. Germline V lookup: CDR1 GTSNPN, CDR2 SVGIG (reference sequence). CDR3 length equals 14 residues. The CDR3 is CAWREGPDNSPLHF. The CDR3 nucleotides read TGTGCCTGGAGAGAGGGACCGGATAATTCACCCCTCCACTTT.

CDR3 DNA: TGTGCCAGCAGCTTAGAACTAGCGGGAGGTGGGGAGCAGTTCTTC. It specifies CASSLELAGGGEQFF. The chain has TRBV7-8 and TRBJ2-1, with 12 bases fitting TRBD2. The CDR3 is 15 amino acids. Germline assignment: CDR1 SGHVS and CDR2 FQNEAQ. After removal of 1 base from V and 10 bases from J, the junction contained 5 bases not matched to a gene.

This sequence joins TRBV27 and TRBJ2-1; 10 nucleotides agree with TRBD1. V lost 4 bases, J lost 7 bases, and 7 bases stayed unmatched. Germline V gene lookup returns CDR1 MNHEY and CDR2 SMNVEV (reference sequence). The CDR3 loop spans 15 amino acids. Here the CDR3 DNA reads TGTGCCAGCAGTTCAAGACGGGACAGGGGAAATGAGCAGTTCTTC. It is translated as CASSSRRDRGNEQFF.

The chain joins TRBV7-6 to TRBJ1-2, with 8 bases that match TRBD1. From germline, CDR1 is SGHVS and CDR2 FNYEAQ. The V and J ends lost 5 bases and 4 bases, in that order; junction bases with no gene match: 9. The CDR3 extends over 15 amino acids. The CDR3 is CASSSQGACGYGYTF. The CDR3 DNA reads TGTGCCAGCAGCAGCCAGGGGGCTTGCGGCTATGGCTACACCTTC.

This sequence joins TRBV18 and TRBJ2-5; maybe TRBD2 (6 bases). The CDR3 totals 16 residues. The V and J ends lost 3 bases and 2 bases respectively, with 16 bases between them. From germline, CDR1 is KGHSH and CDR2 LQKENI. CDR3 residues: CASSPPGAGWQETQYF. The DNA of the CDR3 is TGTGCCAGCTCACCTCCCGGGGCGGGATGGCAAGAGACCCAGTACTTC.

The sample holds a few counts of this clone. Written as DNA, the CDR3 is TGCGCCAGCAGCCAAGAGTCCGCTAGGGGAATAATCTATGGCTACACCTTC. Its translation is CASSQESARGIIYGYTF. The chain has TRBV4-1 and TRBJ1-2; maybe TRBD1 (5 bases). Germline V CDR1 and CDR2: MGHRA, YSYEKL. V gave up 0 bases and J gave up 4 bases, with 18 bases separating them. The CDR3 has 17 residues.

This chain's CDR3 is CASSLESYNEQFF. CDR3 nucleotides: TGTGCCAGCAGCTTGGAATCCTACAATGAGCAGTTCTTC. This chain links TRBV7-9 with TRBJ2-1; D is unresolved. Germline loops: CDR1 SEHNR, CDR2 FQNEAQ (reference sequence). V was pared by 3 bases and J by 1 base, with 4 bases between. CDR3 size: 13 residues.

The chain has TRBV10-3 and TRBJ1-1, with TRBD1 identical over 7 bases. J was trimmed by 0 bases and V by 11 bases; bases with no gene match: 6. The germline gives CDR1 ENHRY, CDR2 SYGVKD. The CDR3 is 13 amino acids. The CDR3 region is CAVQGGMNTEAFF. CDR3 sequence (DNA): TGTGCCGTCCAGGGGGGAATGAACACTGAAGCTTTCTTT.

The chain is built from TRBV28 and TRBJ2-3; 10 bases are shared with TRBD2. The J segment lost 5 bases and the V segment lost 2 bases, leaving 10 bases of the junction unmatched. The CDR3 has 17 residues. Germline V gene lookup returns CDR1 MDHEN and CDR2 SYDVKM. In nucleotides, the CDR3 is TGTGCCAGCAGTTTAAGGGAGCGGGAGGGCCGAAAAGATACGCAGTATTTT. Translation gives CASSLREREGRKDTQYF.

The rearrangement links TRBV15 to TRBJ2-7; perhaps TRBD2 as D (5 bases). The germline V gene has CDR1 LNHNV and CDR2 YYDKDF (reference sequence). The CDR3 contains 15 residues. The V and J ends lost 0 bases and 2 bases respectively, with 11 bases between them. The CDR3 DNA reads TGTGCCACCAGCAGAGAGCCGGGAACCACCTACGAGCAGTACTTC. Encoded protein: CATSREPGTTYEQYF.

V gene TRBV7-8 combines with J gene TRBJ2-7; TRBD2 matches 8 bases. The CDR3 runs 14 residues. The V segment lost 5 bases and the J segment 5 bases; nucleotides outside the gene matches: 8. Germline loops: CDR1 SGHVS, CDR2 FQNEAQ. The CDR3 loop is CASSRASGSHEQYF. CDR3 DNA: TGTGCCAGCAGCCGGGCGAGCGGGAGCCACGAGCAGTACTTC.

To note about this clone: This sample includes further DNA sequences coding for the same CDR3. V and J are TRBV2 and TRBJ1-1; maybe TRBD1 (5 bases). Germline CDR1 reads SNHLY; CDR2 reads FYNNEI. V was pared by 8 bases and J by 1 base, with 5 bases between. The CDR3 spans 11 residues. The CDR3 DNA reads TGTGCCAGCCAGGGGAACACTGAAGCTTTCTTT. As protein: CASQGNTEAFF.